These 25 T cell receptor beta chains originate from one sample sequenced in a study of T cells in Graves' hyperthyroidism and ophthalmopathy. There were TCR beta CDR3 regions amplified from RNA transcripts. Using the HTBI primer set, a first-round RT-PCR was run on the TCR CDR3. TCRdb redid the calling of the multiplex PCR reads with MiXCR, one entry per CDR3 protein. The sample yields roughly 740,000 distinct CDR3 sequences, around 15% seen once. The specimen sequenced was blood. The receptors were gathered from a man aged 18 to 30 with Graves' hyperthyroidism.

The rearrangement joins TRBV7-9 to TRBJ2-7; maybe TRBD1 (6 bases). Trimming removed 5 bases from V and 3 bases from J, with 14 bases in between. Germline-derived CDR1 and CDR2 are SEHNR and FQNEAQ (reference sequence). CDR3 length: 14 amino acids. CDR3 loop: CASSTQGLRYEQYF. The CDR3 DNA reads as TGTGCCAGCAGCACCCAGGGGCTTCGCTACGAGCAGTACTTC. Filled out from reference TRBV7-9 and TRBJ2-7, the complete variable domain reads DTGVSQNPRHKITKRGQNVTFRCDPISEHNRLYWYRQTLGQGPEFLTYFQNEAQLEKSRLLSDRFSAERPKGSFSTLEIQRTEQGDSAMYLCASSTQGLRYEQYFGPGTRLTVT.

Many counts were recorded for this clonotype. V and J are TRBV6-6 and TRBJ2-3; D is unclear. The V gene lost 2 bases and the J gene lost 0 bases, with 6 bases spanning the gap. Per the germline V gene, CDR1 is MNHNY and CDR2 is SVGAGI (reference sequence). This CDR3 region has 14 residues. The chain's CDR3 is CASSYAASTDTQYF. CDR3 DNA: TGTGCCAGCAGTTACGCAGCTAGCACAGATACGCAGTATTTT.

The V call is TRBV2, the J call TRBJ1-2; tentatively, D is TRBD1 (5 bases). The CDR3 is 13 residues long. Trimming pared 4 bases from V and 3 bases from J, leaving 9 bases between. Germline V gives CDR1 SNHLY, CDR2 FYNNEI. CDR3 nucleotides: TGTGCCAGCAGTGGGGACCAAGACTATGGCTACACCTTC. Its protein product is CASSGDQDYGYTF. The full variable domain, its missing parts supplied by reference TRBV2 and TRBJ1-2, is EPEVTQTPSHQVTQMGQEVILRCVPISNHLYFYWYRQILGQKVEFLVSFYNNEISEKSEIFDDQFSVERPDGSNFTLKIRSTKLEDSAMYFCASSGDQDYGYTFGSGTRLTVV.

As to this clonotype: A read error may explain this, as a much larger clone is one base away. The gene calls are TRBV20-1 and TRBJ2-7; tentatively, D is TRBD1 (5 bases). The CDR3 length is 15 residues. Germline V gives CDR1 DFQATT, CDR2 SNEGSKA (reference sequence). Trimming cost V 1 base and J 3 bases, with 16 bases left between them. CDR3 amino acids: CSARGPRAGNYEQYF. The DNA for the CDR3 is TGCAGTGCTAGAGGCCCCAGGGCAGGGAACTACGAGCAGTACTTC.

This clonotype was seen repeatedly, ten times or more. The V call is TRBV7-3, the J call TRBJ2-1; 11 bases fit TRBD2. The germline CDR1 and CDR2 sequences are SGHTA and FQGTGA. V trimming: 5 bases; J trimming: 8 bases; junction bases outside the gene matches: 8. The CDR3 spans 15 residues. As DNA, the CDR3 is TGTGCCAGCAGCAAAACTAGCGGGAGAGTTCATGAGCAGTTCTTC. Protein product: CASSKTSGRVHEQFF.

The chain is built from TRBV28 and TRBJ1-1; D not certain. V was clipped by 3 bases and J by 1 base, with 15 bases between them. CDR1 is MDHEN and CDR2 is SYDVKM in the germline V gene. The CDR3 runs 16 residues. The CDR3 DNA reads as TGTGCCAGCAGTTTTCTTATTCCGGCGAAGAACACTGAAGCTTTCTTT. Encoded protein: CASSFLIPAKNTEAFF.

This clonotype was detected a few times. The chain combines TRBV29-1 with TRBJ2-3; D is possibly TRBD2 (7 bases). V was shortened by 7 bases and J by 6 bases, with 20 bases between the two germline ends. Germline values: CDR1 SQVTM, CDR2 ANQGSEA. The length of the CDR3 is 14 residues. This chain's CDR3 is CSAHWGGPDDTQYF. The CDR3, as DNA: TGCAGCGCCCATTGGGGGGGCCCGGATGATACGCAGTATTTT.

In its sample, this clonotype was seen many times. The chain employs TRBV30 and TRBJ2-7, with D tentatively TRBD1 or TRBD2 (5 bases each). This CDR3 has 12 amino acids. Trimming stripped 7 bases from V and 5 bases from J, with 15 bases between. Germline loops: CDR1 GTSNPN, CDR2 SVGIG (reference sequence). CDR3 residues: CAYHWGNDEQYF. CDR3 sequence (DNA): TGTGCCTACCACTGGGGGAACGACGAGCAGTACTTC.

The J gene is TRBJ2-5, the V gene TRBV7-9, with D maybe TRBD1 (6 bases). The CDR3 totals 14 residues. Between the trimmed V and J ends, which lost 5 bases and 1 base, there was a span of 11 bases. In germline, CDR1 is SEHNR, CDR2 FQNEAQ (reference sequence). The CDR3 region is CASSTPRGQETQYF. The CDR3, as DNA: TGTGCCAGCAGCACCCCCAGGGGCCAAGAGACCCAGTACTTC.

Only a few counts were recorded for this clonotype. The CDR3 DNA reads as TGCGCCAGCAGCTCCGGGACTAGCGGAACCCAAGAGACCCAGTACTTC. Protein product: CASSSGTSGTQETQYF. This rearrangement joins TRBV5-1 to TRBJ2-5; 11 bases are shared with TRBD2. The CDR3 covers 16 residues. After removal of 3 bases from V and 1 base from J, the junction contained 5 bases not matched to a gene. CDR1 SGHRS and CDR2 YFSETQ come from the germline V gene.

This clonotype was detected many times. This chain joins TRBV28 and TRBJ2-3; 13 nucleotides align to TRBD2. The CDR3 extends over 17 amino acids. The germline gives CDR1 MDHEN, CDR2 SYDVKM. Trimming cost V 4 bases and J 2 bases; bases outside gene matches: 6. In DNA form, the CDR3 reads TGTGCCAGCAGTTCGTGGACTAGCGGGAGACCCACAGATACGCAGTATTTT. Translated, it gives CASSSWTSGRPTDTQYF.

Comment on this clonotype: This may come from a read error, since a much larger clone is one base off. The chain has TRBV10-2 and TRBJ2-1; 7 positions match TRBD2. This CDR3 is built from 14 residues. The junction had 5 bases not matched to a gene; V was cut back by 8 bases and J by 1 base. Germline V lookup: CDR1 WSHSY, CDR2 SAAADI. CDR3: CASGNGRSYNEQFF. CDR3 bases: TGCGCCAGCGGTAACGGGAGGTCCTACAATGAGCAGTTCTTC.

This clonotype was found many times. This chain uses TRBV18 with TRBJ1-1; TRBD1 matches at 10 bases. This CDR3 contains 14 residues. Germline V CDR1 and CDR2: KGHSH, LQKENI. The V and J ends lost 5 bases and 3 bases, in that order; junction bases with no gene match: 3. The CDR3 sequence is CASSTDRGDTEAFF. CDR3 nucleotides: TGTGCCAGCTCAACGGACAGGGGGGACACTGAAGCTTTCTTT.

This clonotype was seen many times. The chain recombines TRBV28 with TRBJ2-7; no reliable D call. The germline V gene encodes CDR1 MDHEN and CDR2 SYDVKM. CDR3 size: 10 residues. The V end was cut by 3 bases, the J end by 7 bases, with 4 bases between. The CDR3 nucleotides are TGTGCCAGCAGTTTGCGGGAGCAGTACTTC. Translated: CASSLREQYF.

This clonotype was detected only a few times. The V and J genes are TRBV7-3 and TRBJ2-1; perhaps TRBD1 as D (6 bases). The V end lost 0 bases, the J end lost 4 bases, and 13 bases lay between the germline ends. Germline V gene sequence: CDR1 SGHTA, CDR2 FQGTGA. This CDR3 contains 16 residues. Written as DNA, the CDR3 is TGTGCCAGCAGCTTAACCCCGGACAGCCGATACAATGAGCAGTTCTTC. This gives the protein CASSLTPDSRYNEQFF.

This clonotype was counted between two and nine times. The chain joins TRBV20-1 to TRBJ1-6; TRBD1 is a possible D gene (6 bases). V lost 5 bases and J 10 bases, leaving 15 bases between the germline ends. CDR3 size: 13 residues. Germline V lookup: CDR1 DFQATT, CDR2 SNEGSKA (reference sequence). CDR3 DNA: TGCAGTGCTCCTACAGGGTTTGGATCACCCCTCCACTTT. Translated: CSAPTGFGSPLHF.

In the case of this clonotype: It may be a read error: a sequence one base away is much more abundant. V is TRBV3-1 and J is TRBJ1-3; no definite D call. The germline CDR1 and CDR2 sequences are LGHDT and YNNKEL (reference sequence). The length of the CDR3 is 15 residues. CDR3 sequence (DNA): TGTGCCTGCAGCCAAGATGAGATCTCTGGAAACACCATATATTTT. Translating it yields CACSQDEISGNTIYF.

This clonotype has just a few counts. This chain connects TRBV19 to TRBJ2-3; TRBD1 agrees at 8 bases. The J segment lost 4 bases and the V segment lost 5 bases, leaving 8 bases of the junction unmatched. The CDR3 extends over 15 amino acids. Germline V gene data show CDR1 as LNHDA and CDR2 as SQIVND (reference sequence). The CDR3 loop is CASSRGTGFSDTQYF. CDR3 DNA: TGTGCCAGTAGTCGTGGGACAGGATTTTCAGATACGCAGTATTTT.

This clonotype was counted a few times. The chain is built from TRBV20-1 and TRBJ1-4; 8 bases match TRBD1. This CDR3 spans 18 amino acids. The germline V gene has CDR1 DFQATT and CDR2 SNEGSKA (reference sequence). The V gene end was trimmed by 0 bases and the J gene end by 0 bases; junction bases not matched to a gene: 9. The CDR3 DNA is TGCAGTGCTAGAGATCTAGACAGGGGAATTGCAACTAATGAAAAACTGTTTTTT. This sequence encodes CSARDLDRGIATNEKLFF.

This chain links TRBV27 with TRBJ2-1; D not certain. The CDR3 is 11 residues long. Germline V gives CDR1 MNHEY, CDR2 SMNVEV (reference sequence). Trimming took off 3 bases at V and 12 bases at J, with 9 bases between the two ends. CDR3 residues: CASSFPPLQFF. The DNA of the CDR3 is TGTGCCAGCAGTTTCCCCCCACTGCAGTTCTTC.

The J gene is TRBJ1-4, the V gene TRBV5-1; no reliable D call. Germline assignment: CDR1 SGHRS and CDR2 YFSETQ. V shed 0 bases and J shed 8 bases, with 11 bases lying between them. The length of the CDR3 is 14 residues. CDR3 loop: CASSLERAEEKLFF. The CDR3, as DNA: TGCGCCAGCAGCTTGGAGAGGGCTGAAGAAAAACTGTTTTTT. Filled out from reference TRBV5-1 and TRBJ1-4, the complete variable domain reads KAGVTQTPRYLIKTRGQQVTLSCSPISGHRSVSWYQQTPGQGLQFLFEYFSETQRNKGNFPGRFSGRQFSNSRSEMNVSTLELGDSALYLCASSLERAEEKLFFGSGTQLSVL.

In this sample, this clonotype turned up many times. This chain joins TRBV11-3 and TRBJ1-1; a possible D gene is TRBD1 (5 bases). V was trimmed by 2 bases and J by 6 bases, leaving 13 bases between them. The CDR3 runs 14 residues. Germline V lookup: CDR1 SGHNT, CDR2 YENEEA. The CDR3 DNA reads TGTGCCAGCAGCTTAACGCCCTGGGACGCTGAAGCTTTCTTT. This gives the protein CASSLTPWDAEAFF.

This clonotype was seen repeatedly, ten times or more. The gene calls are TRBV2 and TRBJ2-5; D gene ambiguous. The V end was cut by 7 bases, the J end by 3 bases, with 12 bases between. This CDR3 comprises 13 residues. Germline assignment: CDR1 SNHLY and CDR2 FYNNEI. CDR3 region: CASTMSDKETQYF. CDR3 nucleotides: TGTGCCAGCACCATGAGCGACAAAGAGACCCAGTACTTC.

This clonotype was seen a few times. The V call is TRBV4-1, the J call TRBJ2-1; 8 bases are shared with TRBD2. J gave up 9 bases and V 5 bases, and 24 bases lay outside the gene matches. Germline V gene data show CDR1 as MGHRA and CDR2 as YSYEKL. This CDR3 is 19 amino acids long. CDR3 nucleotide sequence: TGCGCCAGCAGCTTCTTTTTTGGACTAGCCAACCCTCGTAGGAGTGAGCAGTTCTTC. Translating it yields CASSFFFGLANPRRSEQFF.

The CDR3 sequence is CASSPGTGGVVTQYF. DNA of the CDR3: TGTGCCAGCAGCCCCGGGACAGGGGGTGTAGTGACCCAGTACTTC. The chain has TRBV9 and TRBJ2-5; 11 bases line up with TRBD1. The germline V gene encodes CDR1 SGDLS and CDR2 YYNGEE. The CDR3 consists of 15 residues. J gave up 7 bases and V 4 bases, and 9 bases lay outside the gene matches.